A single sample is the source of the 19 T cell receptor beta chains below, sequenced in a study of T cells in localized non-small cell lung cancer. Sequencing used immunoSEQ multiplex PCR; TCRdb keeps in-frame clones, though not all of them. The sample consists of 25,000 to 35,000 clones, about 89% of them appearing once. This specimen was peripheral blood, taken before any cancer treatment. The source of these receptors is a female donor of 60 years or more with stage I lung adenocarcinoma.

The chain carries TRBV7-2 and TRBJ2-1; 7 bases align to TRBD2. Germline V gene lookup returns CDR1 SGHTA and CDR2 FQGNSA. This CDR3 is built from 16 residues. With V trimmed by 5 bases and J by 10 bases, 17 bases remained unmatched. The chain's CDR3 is CASSRWRREFVREQFF. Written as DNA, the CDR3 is TGTGCCAGCAGCCGCTGGCGGCGGGAGTTCGTTCGGGAGCAGTTCTTC.

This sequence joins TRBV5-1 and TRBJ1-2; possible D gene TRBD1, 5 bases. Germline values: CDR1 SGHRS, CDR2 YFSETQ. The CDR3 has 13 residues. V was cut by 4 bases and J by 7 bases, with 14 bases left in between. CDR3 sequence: CASSGADGRGYTF. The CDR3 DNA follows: TGCGCCAGCAGCGGGGCGGATGGTCGTGGCTACACCTTC.

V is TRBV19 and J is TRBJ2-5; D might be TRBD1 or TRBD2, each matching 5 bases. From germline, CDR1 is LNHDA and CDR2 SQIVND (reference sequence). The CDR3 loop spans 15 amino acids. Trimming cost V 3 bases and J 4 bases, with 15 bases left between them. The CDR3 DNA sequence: TGTGCCAGTAGTATCCAGGGACCTTCGGGAGAGACCCAGTACTTC. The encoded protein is CASSIQGPSGETQYF.

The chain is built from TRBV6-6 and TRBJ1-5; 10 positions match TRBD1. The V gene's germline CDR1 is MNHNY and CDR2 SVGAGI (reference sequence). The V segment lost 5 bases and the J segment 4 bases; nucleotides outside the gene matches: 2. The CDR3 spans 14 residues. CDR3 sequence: CASSRDRGNQPQHF. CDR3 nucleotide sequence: TGTGCCAGCAGTCGGGACAGGGGAAATCAGCCCCAGCATTTT.

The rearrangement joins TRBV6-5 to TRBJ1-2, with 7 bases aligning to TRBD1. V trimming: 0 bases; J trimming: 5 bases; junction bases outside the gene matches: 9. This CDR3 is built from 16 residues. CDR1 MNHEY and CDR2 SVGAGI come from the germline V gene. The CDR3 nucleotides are TGTGCCAGCAGTTACTCGAGGACAGGAGGTTTTTATGGCTACACCTTC. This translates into CASSYSRTGGFYGYTF.

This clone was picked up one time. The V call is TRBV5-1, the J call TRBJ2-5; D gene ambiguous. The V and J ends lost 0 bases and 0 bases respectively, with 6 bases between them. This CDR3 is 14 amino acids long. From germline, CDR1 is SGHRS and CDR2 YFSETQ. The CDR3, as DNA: TGCGCCAGCAGCTTGGTGTCGAACCAAGAGACCCAGTACTTC. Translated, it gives CASSLVSNQETQYF.

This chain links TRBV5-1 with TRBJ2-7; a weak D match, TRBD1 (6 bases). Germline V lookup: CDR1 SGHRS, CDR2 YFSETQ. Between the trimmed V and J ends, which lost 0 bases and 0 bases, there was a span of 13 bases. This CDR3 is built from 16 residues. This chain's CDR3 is CASSLAPSQGSYEQYF. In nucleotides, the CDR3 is TGCGCCAGCAGCTTGGCCCCGTCACAGGGCTCCTACGAGCAGTACTTC.

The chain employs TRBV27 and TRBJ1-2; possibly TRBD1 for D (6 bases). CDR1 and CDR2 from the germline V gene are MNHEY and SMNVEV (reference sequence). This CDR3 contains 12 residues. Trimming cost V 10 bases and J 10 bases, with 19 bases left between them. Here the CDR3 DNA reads TGTGCCACTTCAGCCCCCGGACAGCCCTACACCTTC. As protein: CATSAPGQPYTF.

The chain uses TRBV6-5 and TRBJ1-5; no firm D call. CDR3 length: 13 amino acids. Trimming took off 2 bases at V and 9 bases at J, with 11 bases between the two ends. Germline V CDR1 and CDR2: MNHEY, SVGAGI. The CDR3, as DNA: TGTGCCAGCAGTTACATGGAGTTTGGGCCCCAGCATTTT. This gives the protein CASSYMEFGPQHF.

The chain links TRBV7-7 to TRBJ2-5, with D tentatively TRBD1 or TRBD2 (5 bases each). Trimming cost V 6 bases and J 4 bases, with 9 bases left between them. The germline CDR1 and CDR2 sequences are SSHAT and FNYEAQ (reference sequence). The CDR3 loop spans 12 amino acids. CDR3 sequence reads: CASSSGGETQYF. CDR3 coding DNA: TGTGCCAGCAGTAGTGGGGGAGAGACCCAGTACTTC. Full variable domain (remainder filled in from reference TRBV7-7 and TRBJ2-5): GAGVSQSPRYKVTKRGQDVTLRCDPISSHATLYWYQQALGQGPEFLTYFNYEAQPDKSGLPSDRFSAERPEGSISTLTIQRTEQRDSAMYRCASSSGGETQYFGPGTRLLVL.

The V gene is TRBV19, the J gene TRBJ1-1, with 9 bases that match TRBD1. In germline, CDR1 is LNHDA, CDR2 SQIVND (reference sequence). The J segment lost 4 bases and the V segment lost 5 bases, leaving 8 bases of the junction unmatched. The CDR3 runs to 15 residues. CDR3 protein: CASSSQSTGGTEAFF. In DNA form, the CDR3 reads TGTGCCAGTAGTTCCCAATCGACAGGGGGCACTGAAGCTTTCTTT.

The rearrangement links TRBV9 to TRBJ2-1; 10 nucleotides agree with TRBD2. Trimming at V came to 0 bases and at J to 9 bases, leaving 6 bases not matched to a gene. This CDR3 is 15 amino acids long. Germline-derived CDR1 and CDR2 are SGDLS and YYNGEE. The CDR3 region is CASSVELAGTGEQFF. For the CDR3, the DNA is TGTGCCAGCAGCGTAGAACTAGCGGGAACTGGTGAGCAGTTCTTC.

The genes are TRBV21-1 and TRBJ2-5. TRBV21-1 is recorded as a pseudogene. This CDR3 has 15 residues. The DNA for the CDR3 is TGTGCCAGCAGCAAAGTCGGGGCCGAGGGGGAGACCCAGTACTTC. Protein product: CASSKVGAEGETQYF.

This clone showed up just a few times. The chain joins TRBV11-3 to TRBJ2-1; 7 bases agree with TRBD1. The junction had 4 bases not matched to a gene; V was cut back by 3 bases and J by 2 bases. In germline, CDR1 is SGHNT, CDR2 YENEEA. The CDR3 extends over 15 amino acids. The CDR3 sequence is CASSFGQETYNEQFF. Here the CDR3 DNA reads TGTGCCAGCAGCTTTGGACAGGAGACCTACAATGAGCAGTTCTTC.

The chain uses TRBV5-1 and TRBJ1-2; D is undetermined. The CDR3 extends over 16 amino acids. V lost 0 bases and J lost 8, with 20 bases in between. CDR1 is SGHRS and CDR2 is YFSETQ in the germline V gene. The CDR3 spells CASSLGVVGDLGGYTF. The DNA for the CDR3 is TGCGCCAGCAGCTTGGGGGTGGTAGGCGACTTAGGAGGCTACACCTTC. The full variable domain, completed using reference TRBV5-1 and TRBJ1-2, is KAGVTQTPRYLIKTRGQQVTLSCSPISGHRSVSWYQQTPGQGLQFLFEYFSETQRNKGNFPGRFSGRQFSNSRSEMNVSTLELGDSALYLCASSLGVVGDLGGYTFGSGTRLTVV.

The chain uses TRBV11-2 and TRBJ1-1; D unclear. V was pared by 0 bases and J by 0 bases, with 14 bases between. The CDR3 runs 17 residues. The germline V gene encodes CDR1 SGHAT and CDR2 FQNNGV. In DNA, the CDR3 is TGTGCCAGCAGCTTAGACGGTTGGGCAGCCATGAACACTGAAGCTTTCTTT. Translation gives CASSLDGWAAMNTEAFF.

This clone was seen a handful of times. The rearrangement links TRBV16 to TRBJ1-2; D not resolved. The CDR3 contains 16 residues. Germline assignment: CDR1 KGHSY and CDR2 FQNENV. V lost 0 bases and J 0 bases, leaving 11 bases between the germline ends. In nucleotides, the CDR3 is TGTGCCAGCAGCCAATCGATCGCCGAAGCTAACTATGGCTACACCTTC. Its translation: CASSQSIAEANYGYTF.

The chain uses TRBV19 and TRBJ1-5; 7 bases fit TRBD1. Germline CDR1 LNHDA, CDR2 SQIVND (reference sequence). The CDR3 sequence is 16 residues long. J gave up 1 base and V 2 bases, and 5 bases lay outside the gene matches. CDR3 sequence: CASSIWAGGSNQPQHF. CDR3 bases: TGTGCCAGTAGTATATGGGCAGGGGGGAGCAATCAGCCCCAGCATTTT.

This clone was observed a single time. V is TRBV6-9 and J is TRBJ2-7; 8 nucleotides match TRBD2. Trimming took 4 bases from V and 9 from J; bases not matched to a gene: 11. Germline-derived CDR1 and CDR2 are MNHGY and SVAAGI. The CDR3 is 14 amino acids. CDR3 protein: CASSSPGLGDGQYF. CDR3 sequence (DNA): TGTGCCAGCAGTTCACCGGGACTAGGAGACGGGCAGTACTTC.